The rows below give T cell receptor beta chains drawn from one sample of a study of blood T cell repertoires in COVID-19. Profiled with immunoSEQ multiplex PCR; TCRdb holds only in-frame clones, not every one. In the table there are hundreds of thousands of clones, about four fifths of which are singletons. Material: PBMCs or T cells enriched from blood (not recorded which). The receptors shown here come from a woman aged 45-59 years who had been exposed to COVID-19. The CDR3 runs from the conserved cysteine through the conserved F or W. The D gene is left open where the match is weak. Rows may omit the clone size; those that give it use once, few, many or a size class.

V gene,clone size,D gene,CDR3 protein
TRBV9,once,-,CASSGSTGPNTEAFF
TRBV10-2,-,-,CASSPHYEQYF
TRBV5-4,few,-,CASSSAPGMESPLHF
TRBV29-1,-,-,CSVERPGRGGNTIYF
TRBV7-6,-,-,CASSGTANTGELFF
TRBV28,-,-,CASSPRRRASRGEKLFF
TRBV4-3,-,-,CARKRDGGLGQPQHF
TRBV2,-,TRBD2,CATYGSLTGDLPSGGSYEQYF
TRBV27,-,-,CASTHLRFGGLPSNSPLHF
TRBV11-2,-,-,CASSSRAEAFF
TRBV9,-,TRBD1,CASSVGQGPGNTIYF
TRBV5-1,-,-,CASSVGHSSDTQYF
TRBV10-2,-,-,CASSESRTDTQYF
TRBV10-2,-,TRBD2,CASSESKRGALDTQYF
TRBV19,-,-,CASSPRQFSPLHF
TRBV30,few,-,CAWSREGTEAFF
TRBV5-1,-,TRBD1,CASNPTGWEGYTF
TRBV25-1,-,TRBD1,CASSASRGWGTEAFF
TRBV2,-,-,CASSDTSTEAFF
TRBV5-6,once,-,CASSSEVFSGNTIYF
TRBV19,few,TRBD1,CASRPDRGRENTEAFF
TRBV28,few,-,CASSFGGSNQPQHF
TRBV5-1,-,-,CASSLGFAYEQYF
TRBV7-9,-,TRBD1,CASSLQGIGNSPLHF
TRBV19,few,-,CASSWAPKETQYF
TRBV7-2,-,-,CASSLVRAEGPQHF
TRBV27,once,TRBD1,CASSLAGTGNTEAFF
TRBV5-6,-,-,CASSLAQGLTYGYTF
TRBV11-2,-,-,CASSPDGGLGSPLHF
TRBV9,few,-,CASSVEGKDNEQFF
TRBV6-1,-,TRBD1,CASSEAGGDHF
TRBV2,-,-,CASSEGRVVGNQPRHF
TRBV5-6,-,-,CASSLVGRAQETQYF
TRBV5-4,-,TRBD1,CASSLDRGRTDTQYF
TRBV5-1,once,TRBD2,CASSAGDLSYNEQFF
TRBV14,once,TRBD1,CASSRRGTGAVRKLFF
TRBV2,-,-,CASSEGTRDEQFF
TRBV19,-,-,CASSYTQLGDIERELFF
TRBV28,-,-,CASSFRGSGYTF
TRBV7-9,-,TRBD1,CASSSLQGAGGNTIYF
TRBV28,-,-,CASSPRGGDPLSSPLHF
TRBV5-1,-,-,CASSPVRGWDEQFF
TRBV11-2,-,TRBD1,CASSFPPGTGGNEQFF
TRBV7-2,-,-,CASTLDRAYEQYF
TRBV6-5,-,-,CASSYSWARNTEAFF
TRBV24-1,-,-,CATSEGSTAYEQFF
TRBV5-1,-,TRBD1,CASRLAGTGVSGNTIYF
TRBV27,-,-,CASSVTGPGAEAFF
TRBV30,-,TRBD1,CAWSVRLTGGNEKLFF
TRBV15,-,TRBD1,CATSKPQGPWAEAFF
TRBV19,-,-,CASSIHYSPSLDEKLFF
TRBV4-3,few,-,CASSQATELYGYTF